Sequencing of this T cell receptor beta chain was carried out in a study of T cell repertoires in cytomegalovirus infection. Using its own MiXCR run on the reads, TCRdb lists one record per CDR3 protein. The table lists about 890,000 distinct CDR3 sequences, roughly a third of them singletons. The CDR3 runs 14 residues. CDR1 is MGHRA and CDR2 is YSYEKL in the germline V gene. The germline V and J ends were trimmed by 5 bases and 2 bases, with 12 bases remaining between them. This clonotype was recorded a few times. Its antigen is currently unknown. This TCR was sampled from a human donor in good health (CMV status not recorded). Some clones in this sample may be carry-over from other donors' samples. The genes are TRBV4-1 and TRBJ1-1; the D is unclear. Sample: cultured CD8+ T cells from PBMCs, taken from culture after CMV antigen stimulation. For the CDR3, the DNA is TGCGCCAGCAGCGAAATTGAGGGCAACACTGAAGCTTTCTTT. Residues: CASSEIEGNTEAFF.